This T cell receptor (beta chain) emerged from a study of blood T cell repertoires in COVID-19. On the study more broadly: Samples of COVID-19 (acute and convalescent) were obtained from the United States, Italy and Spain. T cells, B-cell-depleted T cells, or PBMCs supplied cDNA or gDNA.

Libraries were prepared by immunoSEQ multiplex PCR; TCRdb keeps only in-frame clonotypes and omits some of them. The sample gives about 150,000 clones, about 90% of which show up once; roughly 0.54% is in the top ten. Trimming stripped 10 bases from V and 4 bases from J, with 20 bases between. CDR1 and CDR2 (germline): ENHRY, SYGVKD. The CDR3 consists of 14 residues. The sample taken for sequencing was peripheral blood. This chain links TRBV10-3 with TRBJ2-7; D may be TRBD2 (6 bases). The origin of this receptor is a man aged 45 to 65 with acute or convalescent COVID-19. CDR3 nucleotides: TGTGCCACGATACCGGGACTCGAAAGGTACGAGCAGTACTTC. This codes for CATIPGLERYEQYF.